This is a list of T cell receptor beta chains from one sample in a study of T cell changes during pregnancy in multiple sclerosis. TCRdb's table, derived via immunoSEQ multiplex PCR, lists solely in-frame clones and lacks some. The sample lists approximately 85,000 clones; about 94% were seen once. Here the sequenced sample was peripheral blood, taken in the third trimester of pregnancy. These receptors came from a female donor with multiple sclerosis, enrolled in a pregnancy study. Both conserved end residues are part of each CDR3. D genes are given only for firm matches. Not every row has a clone size; where given, it reads once, few, many or a size class.

length: 15
V: TRBV6-5
J: TRBJ1-1
D: NA
size: NA
CDR3: CASSTGISMNTEAFF
DNA: TGTGCCAGCAGTACAGGGATATCGATGAACACTGAAGCTTTCTTT

length: 15
V: TRBV2
J: TRBJ2-5
D: TRBD2
size: once
CDR3: CASSELAGGQETQYF
DNA: TGTGCCAGCAGTGAGCTAGCGGGGGGACAAGAGACCCAGTACTTC

length: 18
V: TRBV9
J: TRBJ1-2
D: NA
size: NA
CDR3: CASSDSIQGSPEDYGYTF
DNA: TGTGCCAGCAGCGATTCGATTCAAGGTTCCCCTGAGGACTATGGCTACACCTTC

length: 14
V: TRBV7-6
J: TRBJ2-3
D: TRBD1
size: NA
CDR3: CASSRGQVGDTQYF
DNA: TGTGCCAGCAGCCGAGGACAGGTGGGAGATACGCAGTATTTT

length: 15
V: TRBV19
J: TRBJ2-7
D: NA
size: NA
CDR3: CASSILMAGVYEQYF
DNA: TGTGCCAGTAGTATATTGATGGCAGGGGTCTACGAGCAGTACTTC

length: 15
V: TRBV5-1
J: TRBJ2-3
D: TRBD2
size: NA
CDR3: CASSRGTSGTDTQYF
DNA: TGCGCCAGCAGCCGCGGGACTAGCGGCACAGATACGCAGTATTTT

length: 15
V: TRBV5-1
J: TRBJ1-2
D: NA
size: NA
CDR3: CASSLDRGANYGYTF
DNA: TGCGCCAGCAGCTTGGACCGGGGGGCTAACTATGGCTACACCTTC

length: 18
V: TRBV5-1
J: TRBJ1-1
D: NA
size: NA
CDR3: CASSFMLRTTVMNTEAFF
DNA: TGCGCCAGCAGCTTCATGCTTCGTACGACTGTTATGAACACTGAAGCTTTCTTT

length: 14
V: TRBV6-1
J: TRBJ2-3
D: NA
size: NA
CDR3: CASSEGAVTDTQYF
DNA: TGTGCCAGCAGTGAAGGGGCAGTCACAGATACGCAGTATTTT

length: 10
V: TRBV19
J: TRBJ2-7
D: NA
size: NA
CDR3: CASPALWQYF
DNA: TGTGCCAGCCCCGCCCTATGGCAGTACTTC

length: 13
V: TRBV5-4
J: TRBJ1-2
D: NA
size: NA
CDR3: CASSLDTQAGYTF
DNA: TGTGCCAGCAGCTTGGATACCCAGGCGGGCTACACCTTC

length: 14
V: TRBV6-5
J: TRBJ2-7
D: NA
size: NA
CDR3: CASSYTQGTYEQYF
DNA: TGTGCCAGCAGTTACACGCAGGGGACCTACGAGCAGTACTTC

length: 12
V: TRBV19
J: TRBJ2-7
D: NA
size: NA
CDR3: CASSESSYEQYF
DNA: TGTGCCAGTAGCGAGAGCTCCTACGAGCAGTACTTC

length: 15
V: TRBV19
J: TRBJ1-5
D: NA
size: NA
CDR3: CASSIAAGWNQPQHF
DNA: TGTGCCAGTAGTATCGCGGCAGGGTGGAATCAGCCCCAGCATTTT

length: 12
V: TRBV4-1
J: TRBJ2-3
D: NA
size: NA
CDR3: CASSRRQEVEYF
DNA: TGCGCCAGCAGCCGACGACAGGAGGTTGAGTATTTT

length: 18
V: TRBV7-9
J: TRBJ2-3
D: TRBD2
size: NA
CDR3: CASSRMKKRRGDTDTQYF
DNA: TGTGCCAGCAGCCGGATGAAGAAACGGCGGGGGGACACAGATACGCAGTATTTT

length: 15
V: TRBV9
J: TRBJ2-7
D: NA
size: NA
CDR3: CASSVDGASSYEQYF
DNA: TGTGCCAGCAGCGTAGATGGGGCGTCAAGCTACGAGCAGTACTTC

length: 17
V: TRBV14
J: TRBJ2-1
D: TRBD2
size: NA
CDR3: CASREAVAGGTYNEQFF
DNA: TGTGCCAGCAGGGAGGCAGTGGCGGGGGGGACCTACAATGAGCAGTTCTTC

length: 13
V: TRBV10-3
J: TRBJ1-2
D: TRBD1
size: NA
CDR3: CAISRQGSNGYTF
DNA: TGTGCCATCAGTAGACAGGGCTCTAATGGCTACACCTTC

length: 14
V: TRBV5-8
J: TRBJ1-1
D: NA
size: once
CDR3: CASSLGARNTEAFF
DNA: TGTGCCAGCAGCTTGGGGGCGCGGAACACTGAAGCTTTCTTT

length: 14
V: TRBV18
J: TRBJ2-5
D: NA
size: NA
CDR3: CASSPLRVEETQYF
DNA: TGTGCCAGCTCACCACTCAGGGTAGAAGAGACCCAGTACTTC

length: 13
V: TRBV18
J: TRBJ2-2
D: NA
size: NA
CDR3: CASSPQKTGELFF
DNA: TGTGCCAGCTCACCGCAGAAGACCGGGGAGCTGTTTTTT

length: 15
V: TRBV30
J: TRBJ1-5
D: NA
size: NA
CDR3: CAWSSLGGENQPQHF
DNA: TGTGCCTGGAGTAGTTTGGGAGGGGAGAATCAGCCCCAGCATTTT

length: 13
V: TRBV15
J: TRBJ2-1
D: TRBD2
size: once
CDR3: CAIERGGVNEQFF
DNA: TGTGCCATTGAGCGGGGGGGTGTCAATGAGCAGTTCTTC

length: 15
V: TRBV11-2
J: TRBJ1-2
D: NA
size: NA
CDR3: CASSLAGAPNYGYTF
DNA: TGTGCCAGCAGCTTAGCAGGGGCGCCAAACTATGGCTACACCTTC

length: 17
V: TRBV19
J: TRBJ2-2
D: TRBD1
size: NA
CDR3: CASSTTGGPRRTGELFF
DNA: TGTGCCAGTAGTACGACAGGGGGCCCGCGCCGAACCGGGGAGCTGTTTTTT

length: 15
V: TRBV30
J: TRBJ1-5
D: TRBD1
size: NA
CDR3: CAWSRSGTVIEPQHF
DNA: TGTGCCTGGAGTCGATCGGGGACAGTTATCGAGCCCCAGCATTTT

length: 15
V: TRBV2
J: TRBJ1-5
D: NA
size: NA
CDR3: CASKRTGDSNQPQHF
DNA: TGTGCCAGCAAAAGAACGGGAGATAGCAATCAGCCCCAGCATTTT

length: 11
V: TRBV6-5
J: TRBJ1-1
D: NA
size: NA
CDR3: CASSSGYEAFF
DNA: TGTGCCAGCAGCTCGGGATATGAAGCTTTCTTT

length: 14
V: TRBV5-6
J: TRBJ2-7
D: NA
size: NA
CDR3: CASSPAGSAYEQYF
DNA: TGTGCCAGCAGCCCCGCGGGTTCGGCTTACGAGCAGTACTTC

length: 15
V: TRBV19
J: TRBJ2-5
D: NA
size: NA
CDR3: CASSIGGSRFETQYF
DNA: TGTGCCAGTAGTATTGGAGGGTCACGTTTCGAGACCCAGTACTTC

length: 15
V: TRBV6-5
J: TRBJ1-1
D: NA
size: NA
CDR3: CASRGLKRQAPEAFF
DNA: TGTGCCAGCAGGGGACTAAAGAGACAGGCCCCTGAAGCTTTCTTT

length: 15
V: TRBV6-1
J: TRBJ2-7
D: TRBD2
size: NA
CDR3: CASSLGGTSGGHKYF
DNA: TGTGCCAGCAGTCTGGGCGGGACTAGCGGGGGTCACAAGTACTTC

length: 18
V: TRBV7-6
J: TRBJ2-2
D: TRBD2
size: once
CDR3: CASSSHSGGALLTGELFF
DNA: TGTGCCAGCAGCTCACATAGCGGGGGGGCCTTGTTAACCGGGGAGCTGTTTTTT

length: 13
V: TRBV6-5
J: TRBJ2-2
D: NA
size: NA
CDR3: CASSYASTGELFF
DNA: TGTGCCAGCAGTTACGCGAGCACCGGGGAGCTGTTTTTT

length: 15
V: TRBV9
J: TRBJ2-1
D: TRBD2
size: NA
CDR3: CASSSGLGAYNEQFF
DNA: TGTGCCAGCTCCTCGGGACTAGGAGCCTACAATGAGCAGTTCTTC

length: 18
V: TRBV7-6
J: TRBJ1-3
D: NA
size: NA
CDR3: CASSLEGGTRSSGNTIYF
DNA: TGTGCCAGCAGCTTAGAGGGCGGGACCAGGAGCTCTGGAAACACCATATATTTT

length: 16
V: TRBV16
J: TRBJ2-3
D: NA
size: NA
CDR3: CASSRIHRASTDTQYF
DNA: TGTGCCAGCAGCCGGATCCACAGAGCTAGCACAGATACGCAGTATTTT

length: 16
V: TRBV11-2
J: TRBJ2-2
D: NA
size: NA
CDR3: CASSPTPTTEHGELFF
DNA: TGTGCCAGCAGCCCCACCCCCACAACAGAACACGGGGAGCTGTTTTTT

length: 15
V: TRBV27
J: TRBJ1-6
D: TRBD1
size: NA
CDR3: CASSEYRGLNSPLHF
DNA: TGTGCCAGCAGTGAGTACAGGGGGCTTAATTCACCCCTCCACTTT

length: 15
V: TRBV7-2
J: TRBJ1-6
D: TRBD1
size: NA
CDR3: CASSLYGTAHLLLHF
DNA: TGTGCCAGCAGCTTATATGGGACAGCTCATCTTCTCCTCCACTTT

length: 15
V: TRBV6-4
J: TRBJ2-3
D: TRBD2
size: NA
CDR3: CASSSSGGATDTQYF
DNA: TGTGCCAGCTCCTCTAGCGGGGGGGCAACAGATACGCAGTATTTT

length: 15
V: TRBV5-1
J: TRBJ1-4
D: NA
size: NA
CDR3: CASSLSSQQGEKLFF
DNA: TGCGCCAGCAGCTTGTCTTCACAACAGGGTGAAAAACTGTTTTTT

length: 12
V: TRBV4-1
J: TRBJ2-7
D: TRBD1
size: NA
CDR3: CASSHTGGEQYF
DNA: TGCGCCAGCAGCCACACAGGGGGAGAGCAGTACTTC

length: 10
V: TRBV2
J: TRBJ1-5
D: NA
size: few
CDR3: CATQNQPQHF
DNA: TGTGCCACCCAAAATCAGCCCCAGCATTTT

length: 14
V: TRBV7-9
J: TRBJ2-2
D: TRBD1
size: NA
CDR3: CASSLPQGTGELFF
DNA: TGTGCCAGCAGCCTGCCACAGGGGACCGGGGAGCTGTTTTTT

length: 13
V: TRBV4-1
J: TRBJ1-1
D: NA
size: NA
CDR3: CASSQEQEYEAFF
DNA: TGCGCCAGCAGCCAAGAACAGGAATATGAAGCTTTCTTT

length: 16
V: TRBV25-1
J: TRBJ1-1
D: TRBD1
size: NA
CDR3: CASSEVSGGLNTEAFF
DNA: TGTGCCAGCAGTGAGGTTTCAGGGGGATTGAACACTGAAGCTTTCTTT